Presented here are 27 T cell receptor beta chains from one specimen sequenced in a study of identifying expanded T cells in peripheral blood. Profiling relied on immunoSEQ multiplex PCR, and the TCRdb table lists in-frame clones only, not all of them. This sample has about 90,000 clones, with nearly 90% found just once. The sample comprised blood. The receptors stem from a person aged 18 to 70 in good health.

V is TRBV5-6 and J is TRBJ1-2; D perhaps matches TRBD1 (6 bases). There are 13 residues in the CDR3. Germline lookup yields CDR1 SGHDT and CDR2 YYEEEE. V was pared by 2 bases and J by 4 bases, with 9 bases between. CDR3 nucleotide sequence: TGTGCCAGCAGCTTACAGGGAGGCTATGGCTACACCTTC. Encoded protein: CASSLQGGYGYTF.

The chain joins TRBV14 to TRBJ1-1; maybe TRBD1 (5 bases). This CDR3 is built from 14 residues. Trimming shortened V by 3 bases and J by 2 bases, and 10 bases separated the two germline ends. Germline CDR1 reads SGHDN; CDR2 reads FVKESK. The CDR3 coding sequence is TGTGCCAGCAGCCACCGTGGACAAAACACTGAAGCTTTCTTT. Translating gives CASSHRGQNTEAFF.

The V and J genes are TRBV30 and TRBJ2-3; D unclear. Germline-derived CDR1 and CDR2 are GTSNPN and SVGIG (reference sequence). The CDR3 runs to 10 residues. The ends were cut back, 0 bases at V and 5 bases at J, with 0 bases in the middle. The chain's CDR3 is CAWSVDTQYF. Here the CDR3 DNA reads TGTGCCTGGAGTGTAGATACGCAGTATTTT.

The gene calls are TRBV14 and TRBJ1-5; D possibly corresponds to TRBD1 (5 bases). Germline V gene sequence: CDR1 SGHDN, CDR2 FVKESK. Trimming removed 0 bases at V and 4 bases at J, with 31 bases between. The CDR3 is 22 amino acids. The CDR3 coding sequence is TGTGCCAGCAGCCAAGAGGGGACTTCGACAGTCGGCTCATACTTTTCTAATCAGCCCCAGCATTTT. It is translated as CASSQEGTSTVGSYFSNQPQHF.

The V gene is TRBV10-3, the J gene TRBJ2-1; D is unclear. This CDR3 region has 12 residues. Trimming removed 0 bases at V and 7 bases at J, with 4 bases between. Germline assignment: CDR1 ENHRY and CDR2 SYGVKD. CDR3 region: CAISESINEQFF. CDR3 bases: TGTGCCATCAGTGAGTCCATAAATGAGCAGTTCTTC.

V gene TRBV7-9 combines with J gene TRBJ1-1, with D hard to call. V was cut by 5 bases and J by 4 bases, with 8 bases left in between. Per germline, CDR1 SEHNR and CDR2 FQNEAQ (reference sequence). CDR3 length: 12 residues. The CDR3 sequence is CASSPLGTEAFF. The CDR3 DNA reads TGTGCCAGCAGCCCCCTCGGCACTGAAGCTTTCTTT. Full variable domain (missing parts from reference TRBV7-9 and TRBJ1-1): DTGVSQNPRHKITKRGQNVTFRCDPISEHNRLYWYRQTLGQGPEFLTYFQNEAQLEKSRLLSDRFSAERPKGSFSTLEIQRTEQGDSAMYLCASSPLGTEAFFGQGTRLTVV.

The gene calls are TRBV19 and TRBJ1-6, with unresolved D. Germline CDR1 reads LNHDA; CDR2 reads SQIVND (reference sequence). The CDR3 runs to 16 residues. V was pared by 8 bases and J by 4 bases, with 18 bases between. The CDR3 loop reads CASARRAELYNSPLHF. The CDR3 nucleotides are TGTGCCAGTGCCCGCCGGGCAGAACTTTATAATTCACCCCTCCACTTT.

There are many counts of this clone. The chain has TRBV6-1 and TRBJ2-6; no reliable D call. V was clipped by 3 bases and J by 0 bases, with 6 bases between them. The V gene's germline CDR1 is MNHNS and CDR2 SASEGT. The CDR3 sequence is 15 residues long. CDR3 protein: CASSDGGSGANVLTF. The CDR3 DNA sequence: TGTGCCAGCAGTGACGGCGGCTCTGGGGCCAACGTCCTGACTTTC.

Comment on this clone: At one end, the junction sequence differs from germline, possibly due to a read error. The chain has TRBV19 and TRBJ1-1, with a possible D match to TRBD1 (5 bases). The CDR3 runs 14 residues. Per germline, CDR1 LNHDA and CDR2 SQIVND (reference sequence). The CDR3 DNA follows: TGTGCCAGTAGTATGGGGGACGGCCTTTTTCAGCGTAACTTT. It is translated as CASSMGDGLFQRNF.

This clone was seen once. This chain connects TRBV10-3 to TRBJ1-4; D is possibly TRBD1 (6 bases). The V end was cut by 10 bases, the J end by 6 bases, with 15 bases between. This CDR3 region has 13 residues. Germline V CDR1 and CDR2: ENHRY, SYGVKD. The CDR3 here is CATRRGEDEKLFF. The DNA of the CDR3 is TGTGCCACGCGGAGGGGGGAGGATGAAAAACTGTTTTTT.

The chain employs TRBV27 and TRBJ1-4, with a tentative D call TRBD1 (5 bases). This CDR3 has 13 residues. V dropped 7 bases and J dropped 6 bases, with 12 bases sitting between them. CDR1 is MNHEY and CDR2 is SMNVEV in the germline V gene (reference sequence). CDR3 sequence reads: CASKAGWDEKLFF. The CDR3 DNA is TGTGCCAGCAAGGCAGGGTGGGATGAAAAACTGTTTTTT.

The chain links TRBV27 to TRBJ2-3; D gene ambiguous. Germline V lookup: CDR1 MNHEY, CDR2 SMNVEV (reference sequence). There are 13 residues in the CDR3. Trimming stripped 0 bases from V and 4 bases from J, with 5 bases between. The CDR3, as DNA: TGTGCCAGCAGTTTATCCCTCTCAGATACGCAGTATTTT. It specifies CASSLSLSDTQYF.

The gene calls are TRBV6-5 and TRBJ1-1; 9 positions agree with TRBD1. This CDR3 spans 14 amino acids. Germline lookup yields CDR1 MNHEY and CDR2 SVGAGI. The V segment lost 6 bases and the J segment 4 bases; nucleotides outside the gene matches: 6. CDR3 nucleotides: TGTGCCAGCAGCTTCGGACAGGGGAGCACTGAAGCTTTCTTT. Translating it yields CASSFGQGSTEAFF.

This chain joins TRBV5-6 and TRBJ1-5; D is perhaps TRBD1 (5 bases). Trimming removed 2 bases at V and 3 bases at J, with 15 bases between. Per the germline V gene, CDR1 is SGHDT and CDR2 is YYEEEE. The CDR3 loop spans 16 amino acids. The CDR3 region is CASSLQVKGLNQPQHF. The CDR3 coding sequence is TGTGCCAGCAGCTTACAGGTGAAAGGTCTCAATCAGCCCCAGCATTTT.

This clone turned up a few times. The rearrangement uses TRBV2 and TRBJ1-5, with D maybe TRBD1 (6 bases). The CDR3 has 14 amino acids. CDR1 SNHLY and CDR2 FYNNEI come from the germline V gene. V gave up 4 bases and J gave up 6 bases, with 13 bases separating them. This CDR3 is CASSGEGGGQPQHF. DNA for the CDR3: TGTGCCAGCAGTGGAGAAGGGGGAGGTCAGCCCCAGCATTTT.

The CDR3: CASSVRPGTGKETQYF. In DNA form, the CDR3 reads TGTGCCAGCAGCGTTCGTCCCGGGACAGGGAAAGAGACCCAGTACTTC. This chain links TRBV9 with TRBJ2-5; TRBD1 matches at 9 bases. The junction had 8 bases not matched to a gene; V was cut back by 2 bases and J by 3 bases. The V gene's germline CDR1 is SGDLS and CDR2 YYNGEE. This CDR3 is 16 amino acids long.

This CDR3 is CASNTGSPTRTYEQYF. The DNA for the CDR3 is TGCGCCAGCAATACAGGGAGCCCCACGAGGACCTACGAGCAGTACTTC. The chain combines TRBV5-1 with TRBJ2-7; tentatively, D is TRBD1 (6 bases). Trimming removed 6 bases at V and 2 bases at J, with 21 bases between. CDR1 and CDR2 (germline): SGHRS, YFSETQ. The CDR3 has 16 residues.

The chain recombines TRBV27 with TRBJ2-7; 7 positions agree with TRBD1. CDR3 length equals 15 residues. Germline lookup yields CDR1 MNHEY and CDR2 SMNVEV (reference sequence). J was trimmed by 1 base and V by 5 bases; bases with no gene match: 8. CDR3 loop: CASSAYRGWSYEQYF. CDR3 in DNA: TGTGCCAGCAGTGCATACAGGGGCTGGTCCTACGAGCAGTACTTC.

Only one count was recorded for this clone. The genes are TRBV5-1 and TRBJ2-3, with a possible D match to TRBD2 (7 bases). Germline CDR1 SGHRS, CDR2 YFSETQ. The CDR3 length is 15 residues. V was clipped by 2 bases and J by 2 bases, with 12 bases between them. The DNA for the CDR3 is TGCGCCAGCAGCTTTGGGGGGGCCTACACAGATACGCAGTATTTT. The encoded protein is CASSFGGAYTDTQYF.

The rearrangement links TRBV6-1 to TRBJ1-2, with 7 bases fitting TRBD1. The CDR3 is made up of 15 amino acids. V gave up 4 bases and J gave up 10 bases; unmatched junction bases: 15. CDR1 is MNHNS and CDR2 is SASEGT in the germline V gene. CDR3 loop: CASSADRAPFFLYTF. For the CDR3, the DNA is TGTGCCAGCAGTGCTGACAGGGCCCCATTCTTTCTCTACACCTTC.

This chain links TRBV12-5 with TRBJ2-7; TRBD1 matches at 7 bases. CDR1 LGHNT and CDR2 FRNRAP come from the germline V gene. The J segment lost 2 bases and the V segment lost 6 bases, leaving 10 bases of the junction unmatched. This CDR3 is 15 amino acids long. The CDR3 DNA is TGTGCTAGTGGCTCCAGGGGGACCACTACCTACGAGCAGTACTTC. Its translation: CASGSRGTTTYEQYF.

The chain combines TRBV7-9 with TRBJ1-2; D may be TRBD1 (5 bases). V lost 5 bases to trimming and J lost 6 bases, with 10 bases between them. Germline assignment: CDR1 SEHNR and CDR2 FQNEAQ (reference sequence). CDR3 length: 12 amino acids. The CDR3 spells CASSPVQDGYTF. DNA of the CDR3: TGTGCCAGCAGCCCCGTACAGGATGGCTACACCTTC.

The chain is built from TRBV7-3 and TRBJ2-1, with 8 bases that match TRBD2. J was trimmed by 8 bases and V by 5 bases; bases with no gene match: 11. This CDR3 is 15 amino acids long. The germline gives CDR1 SGHTA, CDR2 FQGTGA. The CDR3 region has the DNA TGTGCCAGCAGCCCCCGATCGGGGGGGCTTGATGAGCAGTTCTTC. As protein: CASSPRSGGLDEQFF.

This chain uses TRBV15 with TRBJ2-7; D remains unclear. Trimming removed 1 base at V and 3 bases at J, with 10 bases between. The CDR3 spans 14 residues. Looked up from germline, CDR1 is LNHNV and CDR2 is YYDKDF (reference sequence). CDR3 in amino acids: CATSRVQVNYEQYF. CDR3 nucleotides: TGTGCCACCAGCAGAGTGCAGGTTAACTACGAGCAGTACTTC.

The rearrangement joins TRBV19 to TRBJ2-4; 13 bases align to TRBD2. The CDR3 runs 16 residues. Germline-derived CDR1 and CDR2 are LNHDA and SQIVND (reference sequence). The trim removed 1 base at V and 7 bases at J, leaving 4 bases unmatched. CDR3 nucleotide sequence: TGTGCCAGTAGTATAGCACTAGCGGGAGGGCAGAACATTCAGTACTTC. Protein sequence: CASSIALAGGQNIQYF.

This clone came up a few times. The gene calls are TRBV19 and TRBJ2-2; 9 nucleotides align to TRBD2. The germline V gene encodes CDR1 LNHDA and CDR2 SQIVND (reference sequence). J gave up 4 bases and V 10 bases, and 7 bases lay outside the gene matches. The length of the CDR3 is 14 residues. The CDR3 DNA sequence: TGTGCCACATCGGGTAGCGGGGGCACCGGGGAGCTGTTTTTT. This gives the protein CATSGSGGTGELFF.

The chain carries TRBV29-1 and TRBJ1-2, with TRBD1 matching 11 bases. Germline values: CDR1 SQVTM, CDR2 ANQGSEA. V was clipped by 0 bases and J by 7 bases; unmatched bases: 1. The CDR3 sequence is 13 residues long. CDR3 residues: CSVEEGQGGGYTF. DNA for the CDR3: TGCAGCGTTGAAGAGGGACAGGGGGGTGGCTACACCTTC.